One sample yielded the 3 T cell receptor beta chains listed below, sequenced in a study of OX40 agonist ivuxolimab in advanced cancers. The method was immunoSEQ multiplex PCR; TCRdb's version includes in-frame clones alone and lacks a portion of them. The sample has approximately 54,000 clones; around 81% are singletons. The sample in question was CD4+ or CD8+ T cells sorted from blood, obtained in a trial of the OX40 agonist ivuxolimab. These receptors all come from an adult with an advanced solid tumor such as melanoma, head and neck, liver or kidney cancer.

This clone occurred a few times. CDR3 residues: CASSSGQGFTPLHF. The CDR3 region has the DNA TGCGCCAGCAGCTCAGGACAGGGGTTTACACCCCTCCACTTT. This rearrangement joins TRBV5-1 to TRBJ1-6; 9 nucleotides agree with TRBD1. Germline V CDR1 and CDR2: SGHRS, YFSETQ. The CDR3 has 14 residues. The V and J ends lost 3 bases and 11 bases, in that order; junction bases with no gene match: 6.

The V gene is TRBV19, the J gene TRBJ1-5; 12 bases are shared with TRBD1. V lost 3 bases, J lost 7 bases, and 7 bases stayed unmatched. CDR3 length equals 16 residues. Germline loops: CDR1 LNHDA, CDR2 SQIVND (reference sequence). In nucleotides, the CDR3 is TGTGCCAGTAGTATCCCGGGACAGGGGGCTAGACAGCCCCAGCATTTT. Protein product: CASSIPGQGARQPQHF.

The chain joins TRBV6-5 to TRBJ2-5; D remains unclear. The CDR3 runs to 11 residues. The germline V and J ends were trimmed by 4 bases and 4 bases, with 4 bases remaining between them. CDR1 MNHEY and CDR2 SVGAGI come from the germline V gene. The CDR3: CASSLGETQYF. In DNA, the CDR3 is TGTGCCAGCAGTTTAGGAGAGACCCAGTACTTC.